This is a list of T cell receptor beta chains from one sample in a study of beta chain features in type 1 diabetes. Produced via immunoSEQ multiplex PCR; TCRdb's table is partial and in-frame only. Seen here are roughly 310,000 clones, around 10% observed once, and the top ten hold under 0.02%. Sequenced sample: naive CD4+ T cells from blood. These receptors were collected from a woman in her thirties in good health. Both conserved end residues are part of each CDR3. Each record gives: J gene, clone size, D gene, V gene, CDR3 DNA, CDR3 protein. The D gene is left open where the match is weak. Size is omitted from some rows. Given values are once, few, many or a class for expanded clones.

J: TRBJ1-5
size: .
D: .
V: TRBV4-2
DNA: TGTGCCAGCAGCGGGGGAAACAGGGAAGTCTCTAGCAATCAGCCCCAGCATTTT
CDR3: CASSGGNREVSSNQPQHF

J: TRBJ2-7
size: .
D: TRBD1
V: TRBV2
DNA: TGTGCCAGCCAGGACAGGGCATCCTACGAGCAGTACTTC
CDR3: CASQDRASYEQYF

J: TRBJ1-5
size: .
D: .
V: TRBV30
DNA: TGTGCCTGGACAGGGGATAGCAATCAGCCCCAGCATTTT
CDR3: CAWTGDSNQPQHF

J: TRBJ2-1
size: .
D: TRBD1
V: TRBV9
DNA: TGTGCCAGCAGCCCGAGGGACAGGGGGAATGAGCAGTTCTTC
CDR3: CASSPRDRGNEQFF

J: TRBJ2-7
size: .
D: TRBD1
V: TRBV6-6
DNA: TGTGCCAGTCACCCGGGACAGGGGATCCCATCCCACGAGCAGTACTTC
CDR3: CASHPGQGIPSHEQYF

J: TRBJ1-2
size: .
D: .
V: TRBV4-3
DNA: TGCGCCAGCAGCCAAGATCGAGCAGGGGTAAATGGCTACACCTTC
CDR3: CASSQDRAGVNGYTF

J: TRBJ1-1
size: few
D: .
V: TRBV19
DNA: TGTGCCAGTAGTATTGTCGAGGACACTGAAGCTTTCTTT
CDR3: CASSIVEDTEAFF

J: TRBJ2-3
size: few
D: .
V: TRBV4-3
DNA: TGCGCCAGCAGAGGAGGCGCGCGCACAGATACGCAGTATTTT
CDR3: CASRGGARTDTQYF

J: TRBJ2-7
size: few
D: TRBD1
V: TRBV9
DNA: TGTGCCAGCAGCCCCCGACAGGGTTCTTTCGAGCAGTACTTC
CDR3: CASSPRQGSFEQYF

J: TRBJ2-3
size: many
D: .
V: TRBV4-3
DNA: TGCGCCAGCAGCCAGGACACCAACACAGATACGCAGTATTTT
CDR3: CASSQDTNTDTQYF

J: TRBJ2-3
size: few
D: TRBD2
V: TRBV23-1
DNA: TGCGCCAGCAGTCAACTTACCCCCGGGACTAGCGGGAGCACAGATACGCAGTATTTT
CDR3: CASSQLTPGTSGSTDTQYF

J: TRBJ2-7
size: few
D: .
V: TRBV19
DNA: TGTGCCAGTAGTATTGGAGACAGCTACTACGAGCAGTACTTC
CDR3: CASSIGDSYYEQYF

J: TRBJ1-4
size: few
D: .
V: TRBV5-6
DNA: TGTGCCAGCAGCCGGAGGGGAGCAACTAATGAAAAACTGTTTTTT
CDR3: CASSRRGATNEKLFF